This TCR beta chain was obtained from a study of cytomegalovirus exposure and HLA in healthy donors. Points on this clone: The antigen is undetermined.

The germline V gene encodes CDR1 SEHNR and CDR2 FQNEAQ (reference sequence). J gave up 0 bases and V 5 bases, and 3 bases lay outside the gene matches. The CDR3 has 14 amino acids. PCR amplification relied on 60 Vbeta primers (plus 13 Jbeta primers). The method was immunoSEQ multiplex PCR; TCRdb's version includes in-frame clones alone and lacks a portion of them. The data show 100,000 to 150,000 clones, roughly two thirds seen once. Whole-study results and caveats: Certain sequence variants were highly shared and formed a cluster, and this cluster was likely a sequencing artifact. It was shown in a later analysis that HLA-associated TCR beta chains were more clonally expanded than other, equally common chains. Whilst most TCR sequences proved rare, a subset of public TCRs occurred across many donors.

Material for sequencing was PBMCs. This chain links TRBV7-9 with TRBJ2-5; TRBD1 matches at 7 bases. The clonotype was recovered from a man aged 25 to 45 in good health and CMV-seropositive. In DNA, the CDR3 is TGTGCCAGCAGCACCGGACAGGACCAAGAGACCCAGTACTTC. Its protein product is CASSTGQDQETQYF.